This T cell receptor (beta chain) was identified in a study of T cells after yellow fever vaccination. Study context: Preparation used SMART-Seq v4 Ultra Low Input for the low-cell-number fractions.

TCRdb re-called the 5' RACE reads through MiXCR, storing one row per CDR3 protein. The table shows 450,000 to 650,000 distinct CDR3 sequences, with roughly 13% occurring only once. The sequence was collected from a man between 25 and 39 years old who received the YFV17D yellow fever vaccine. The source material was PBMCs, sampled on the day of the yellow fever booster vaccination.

CDR3 coding DNA: TGTGCCAGCACCGAGTCCCGGGAGCTGTTTTTT. It specifies CASTESRELFF. The J gene is TRBJ2-2, the V gene TRBV6-6; no definite D call. The V end was cut by 7 bases, the J end by 9 bases, with 9 bases between. Germline CDR1 and CDR2: MNHNY and SVGAGI (reference sequence). CDR3 size: 11 residues.